Shown below are 16 T cell receptor beta chains from a single sample sequenced in a study of blood T cell repertoires in COVID-19. Libraries were prepared by immunoSEQ multiplex PCR; TCRdb keeps only in-frame clonotypes and omits some of them. The sample has around 92,000 clones; around 74% are singletons. Input material: peripheral blood. The receptors here all came from a man between 70 and 80 years old with COVID-19, enrolled during active disease.

The chain is built from TRBV28 and TRBJ2-4, with D unclear. This CDR3 has 14 residues. Germline V gene lookup returns CDR1 MDHEN and CDR2 SYDVKM. V was trimmed by 4 bases and J by 0 bases, leaving 7 bases between them. The CDR3 DNA follows: TGTGCCAGCAGTTGGTCTAGAGCCAAAAACATTCAGTACTTC. Its translation is CASSWSRAKNIQYF.

This clone was found a few times. V is TRBV5-4 and J is TRBJ1-3; 8 positions match TRBD1. The CDR3 runs 14 residues. V lost 3 bases to trimming and J lost 3 bases; unmatched junction nucleotides: 2. Germline values: CDR1 SGHNT, CDR2 YYREEE (reference sequence). The CDR3 sequence is CASSSDRGGNTIYF. The CDR3 region has the DNA TGTGCCAGCAGCTCAGACAGGGGTGGAAACACCATATATTTT.

This clone was counted ten times or more. The chain recombines TRBV19 with TRBJ1-5, with D unclear. CDR1 and CDR2 from the germline V gene are LNHDA and SQIVND (reference sequence). The CDR3 runs 13 residues. Trimming left V 0 bases short and J 11 bases short, with 11 bases between. The chain's CDR3 is CASSIDQTAAQHF. The CDR3 DNA reads as TGTGCCAGTAGTATAGATCAAACTGCGGCCCAGCATTTT.

The chain couples TRBV18 to TRBJ2-5, with 12 bases fitting TRBD2. After removal of 2 bases from V and 5 bases from J, the junction contained 0 bases not matched to a gene. Per germline, CDR1 KGHSH and CDR2 LQKENI. This CDR3 region has 14 residues. The chain's CDR3 is CASSPGLAGETQYF. CDR3 bases: TGTGCCAGCTCACCAGGACTAGCGGGGGAGACCCAGTACTTC. Full variable domain (remainder filled in from reference TRBV18 and TRBJ2-5): NAGVMQNPRHLVRRRGQEARLRCSPMKGHSHVYWYRQLPEEGLKFMVYLQKENIIDESGMPKERFSAEFPKEGPSILRIQQVVRGDSAAYFCASSPGLAGETQYFGPGTRLLVL.

This chain joins TRBV2 and TRBJ2-2; 14 positions match TRBD2. This CDR3 is 16 amino acids long. The junction had 3 bases not matched to a gene; V was cut back by 8 bases and J by 1 base. Germline CDR1 SNHLY, CDR2 FYNNEI. As DNA, the CDR3 is TGTGCCAGCGCCGGACTAGCGGGAGGGAACACCGGGGAGCTGTTTTTT. Translation: CASAGLAGGNTGELFF.

The chain recombines TRBV4-1 with TRBJ2-1; 7 bases map to TRBD2. The germline gives CDR1 MGHRA, CDR2 YSYEKL. The V segment lost 3 bases and the J segment 4 bases; nucleotides outside the gene matches: 3. The CDR3 is made up of 14 amino acids. This chain's CDR3 is CASSQQGLYNEQFF. In nucleotides, the CDR3 is TGCGCCAGCAGCCAGCAGGGACTATACAATGAGCAGTTCTTC.

The V and J genes are TRBV30 and TRBJ2-7; possible D gene TRBD1, 5 bases. Trimming stripped 1 base from V and 3 bases from J, with 16 bases between. Germline V gene lookup returns CDR1 GTSNPN and CDR2 SVGIG (reference sequence). The CDR3 runs 15 residues. CDR3 coding DNA: TGTGCCTGGAGTGCGCCGGGTGGGGCGGACTACGAGCAGTACTTC. Translation gives CAWSAPGGADYEQYF.

This clone appeared a single time. The chain joins TRBV2 to TRBJ2-4; no clear D. This CDR3 is built from 14 residues. Per the germline V gene, CDR1 is SNHLY and CDR2 is FYNNEI. V was cut by 4 bases and J by 0 bases, with 7 bases left in between. The DNA of the CDR3 is TGTGCCAGCAGTGTTGAGGTAGCCAAAAACATTCAGTACTTC. Translation gives CASSVEVAKNIQYF.

This clone qualifies as medium-sized. The chain couples TRBV9 to TRBJ1-2; a possible D gene is TRBD1 (6 bases). The ends were cut back, 0 bases at V and 6 bases at J, with 18 bases in the middle. The CDR3 sequence is 16 residues long. Germline loops: CDR1 SGDLS, CDR2 YYNGEE. The CDR3 nucleotides are TGTGCCAGCAGCGTAGGAGGGGAACCGAGGGGGAATGGCTACACCTTC. It is translated as CASSVGGEPRGNGYTF.

V usage is TRBV18 and J usage is TRBJ1-1; 9 nucleotides align to TRBD1. Germline CDR1 KGHSH, CDR2 LQKENI. Trimming at V came to 8 bases and at J to 2 bases, leaving 9 bases not matched to a gene. CDR3 size: 15 residues. The CDR3 region is CASRPGTGRNTEAFF. DNA for the CDR3: TGTGCCAGCAGGCCGGGGACAGGGAGAAACACTGAAGCTTTCTTT.

The genes are TRBV10-3 and TRBJ2-2; 7 positions agree with TRBD1. The V gene's germline CDR1 is ENHRY and CDR2 SYGVKD. The CDR3 is 16 amino acids. V was pared by 1 base and J by 4 bases, with 6 bases of the junction left unmatched. The CDR3 DNA reads as TGTGCCATCAGTGAGTTAGGGGCAGGGGGCACCGGGGAGCTGTTTTTT. Translating gives CAISELGAGGTGELFF.

The chain employs TRBV6-5 and TRBJ2-5; TRBD2 matches at 7 bases. V trimming: 6 bases; J trimming: 4 bases; junction bases outside the gene matches: 8. The CDR3 length is 14 residues. Per germline, CDR1 MNHEY and CDR2 SVGAGI. In DNA, the CDR3 is TGTGCCAGCAGGAAGATGGGCGGGAGAGAGACCCAGTACTTC. It translates to CASRKMGGRETQYF.

The gene calls are TRBV30 and TRBJ2-5, with TRBD2 matching over 13 bases. Trimming removed 5 bases from V and 1 base from J; junction bases left unmatched: 1. The CDR3 runs 14 residues. Germline CDR1 GTSNPN, CDR2 SVGIG (reference sequence). The CDR3 region has the DNA TGTGCCTGGGGACTAGCGGGAGTCCAAGAGACCCAGTACTTC. Protein: CAWGLAGVQETQYF.

The chain has TRBV19 and TRBJ1-6, with 7 bases that match TRBD1. Germline values: CDR1 LNHDA, CDR2 SQIVND (reference sequence). Trimming took 3 bases from V and 4 from J; bases not matched to a gene: 3. This CDR3 contains 15 residues. The CDR3 here is CASSITGDYNSPLHF. The CDR3 DNA follows: TGTGCCAGTAGTATTACAGGGGATTATAATTCACCCCTCCACTTT.

The V gene is TRBV10-3, the J gene TRBJ2-7, with 8 bases fitting TRBD2. J lost 6 bases, V lost 3 bases, and 7 bases had no gene match. The CDR3 consists of 14 residues. Germline CDR1 reads ENHRY; CDR2 reads SYGVKD. CDR3 nucleotide sequence: TGTGCCATCAGTGAACCGAGCGGGAGCTCCGAGCAGTACTTC. It encodes CAISEPSGSSEQYF.

The chain couples TRBV9 to TRBJ2-1; 11 bases match TRBD2. This CDR3 has 16 amino acids. The J segment lost 4 bases and the V segment lost 4 bases, leaving 7 bases of the junction unmatched. The germline V gene has CDR1 SGDLS and CDR2 YYNGEE. CDR3 residues: CASSTAGTSGYNEQFF. Written as DNA, the CDR3 is TGTGCCAGCAGCACCGCCGGGACTAGCGGATACAATGAGCAGTTCTTC.